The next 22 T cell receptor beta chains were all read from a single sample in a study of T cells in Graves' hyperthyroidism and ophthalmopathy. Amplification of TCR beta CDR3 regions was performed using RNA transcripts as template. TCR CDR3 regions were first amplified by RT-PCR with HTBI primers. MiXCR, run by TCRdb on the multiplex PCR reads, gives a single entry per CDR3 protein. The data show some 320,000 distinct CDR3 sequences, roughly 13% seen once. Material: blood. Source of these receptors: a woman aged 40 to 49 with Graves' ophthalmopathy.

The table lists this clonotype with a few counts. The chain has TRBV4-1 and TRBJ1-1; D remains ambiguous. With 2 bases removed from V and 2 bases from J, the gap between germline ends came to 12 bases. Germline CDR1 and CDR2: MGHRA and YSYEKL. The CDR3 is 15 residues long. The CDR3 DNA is TGCGCCAGCAGCCAAAGTGCAGGATCAAACACTGAAGCTTTCTTT. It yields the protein CASSQSAGSNTEAFF.

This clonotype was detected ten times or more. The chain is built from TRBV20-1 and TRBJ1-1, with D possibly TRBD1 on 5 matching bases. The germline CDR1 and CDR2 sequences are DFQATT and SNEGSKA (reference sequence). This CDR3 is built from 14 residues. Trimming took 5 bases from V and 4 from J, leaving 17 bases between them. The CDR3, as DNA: TGCAGTGCTCCGAGACCAATTAGGGGCACTGAAGCTTTCTTT. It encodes CSAPRPIRGTEAFF.

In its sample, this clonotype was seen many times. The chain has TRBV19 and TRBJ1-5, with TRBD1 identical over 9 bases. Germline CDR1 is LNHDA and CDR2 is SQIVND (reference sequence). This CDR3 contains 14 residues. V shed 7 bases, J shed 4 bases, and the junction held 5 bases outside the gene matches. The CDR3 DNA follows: TGTGCCAGTATCGGACAGGGGAGGAATCAGCCCCAGCATTTT. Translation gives CASIGQGRNQPQHF.

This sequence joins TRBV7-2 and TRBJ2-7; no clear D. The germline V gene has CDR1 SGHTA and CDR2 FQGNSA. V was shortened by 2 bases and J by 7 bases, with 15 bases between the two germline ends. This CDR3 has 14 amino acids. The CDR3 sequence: CASSLQVGSDEQYF. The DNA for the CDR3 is TGTGCCAGCAGCTTACAGGTAGGAAGCGATGAGCAGTACTTC.

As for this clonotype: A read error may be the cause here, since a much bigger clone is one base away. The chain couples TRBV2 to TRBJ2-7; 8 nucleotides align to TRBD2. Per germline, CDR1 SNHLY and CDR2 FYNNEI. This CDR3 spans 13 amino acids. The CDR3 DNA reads TGTGCCGGCAGGGAGACTAGCGCCTACGAGCAGTACTTC. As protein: CAGRETSAYEQYF.

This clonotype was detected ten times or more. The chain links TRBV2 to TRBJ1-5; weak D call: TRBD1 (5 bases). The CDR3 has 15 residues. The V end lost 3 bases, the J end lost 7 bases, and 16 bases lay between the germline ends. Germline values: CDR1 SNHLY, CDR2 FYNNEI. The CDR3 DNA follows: TGTGCCAGCAGTGATGACGCAGGGAGAGGACAGCCCCAGCATTTT. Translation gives CASSDDAGRGQPQHF.

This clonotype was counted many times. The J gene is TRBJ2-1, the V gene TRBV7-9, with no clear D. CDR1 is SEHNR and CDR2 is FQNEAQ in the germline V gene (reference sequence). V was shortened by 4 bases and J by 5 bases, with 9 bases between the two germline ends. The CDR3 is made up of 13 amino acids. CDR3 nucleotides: TGTGCCAGCAGCTCCCAGGCGGACAATGAGCAGTTCTTC. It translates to CASSSQADNEQFF.

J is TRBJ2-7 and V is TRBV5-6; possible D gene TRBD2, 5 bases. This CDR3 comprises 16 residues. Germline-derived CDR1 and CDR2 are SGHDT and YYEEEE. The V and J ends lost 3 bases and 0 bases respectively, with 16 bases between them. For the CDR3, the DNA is TGTGCCAGCAGCTCGGAGGTTGGGCTAAGCTCCTACGAGCAGTACTTC. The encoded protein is CASSSEVGLSSYEQYF.

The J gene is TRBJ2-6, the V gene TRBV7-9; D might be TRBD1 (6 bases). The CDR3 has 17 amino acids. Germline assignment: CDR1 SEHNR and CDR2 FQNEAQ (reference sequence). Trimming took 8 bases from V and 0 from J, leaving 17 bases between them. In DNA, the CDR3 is TGTGCCAGCTCACCTCCGGACAGACCCTCTGGGGCCAACGTCCTGACTTTC. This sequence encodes CASSPPDRPSGANVLTF. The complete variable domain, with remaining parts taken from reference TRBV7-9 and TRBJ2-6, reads DTGVSQNPRHKITKRGQNVTFRCDPISEHNRLYWYRQTLGQGPEFLTYFQNEAQLEKSRLLSDRFSAERPKGSFSTLEIQRTEQGDSAMYLCASSPPDRPSGANVLTFGAGSRLTVL.

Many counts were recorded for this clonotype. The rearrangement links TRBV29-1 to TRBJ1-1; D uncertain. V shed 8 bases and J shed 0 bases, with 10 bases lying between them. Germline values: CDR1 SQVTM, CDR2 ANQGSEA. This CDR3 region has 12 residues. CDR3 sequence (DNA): TGCAGCCCGGGAGGTCTGAACACTGAAGCTTTCTTT. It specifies CSPGGLNTEAFF.

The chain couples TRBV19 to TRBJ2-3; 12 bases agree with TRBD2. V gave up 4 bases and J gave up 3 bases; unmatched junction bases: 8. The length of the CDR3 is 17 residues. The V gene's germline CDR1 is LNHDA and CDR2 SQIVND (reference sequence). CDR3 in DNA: TGTGCCAGTAGTACCCCCGGACTAGCGGGAAGGACAGATACGCAGTATTTT. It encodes CASSTPGLAGRTDTQYF.

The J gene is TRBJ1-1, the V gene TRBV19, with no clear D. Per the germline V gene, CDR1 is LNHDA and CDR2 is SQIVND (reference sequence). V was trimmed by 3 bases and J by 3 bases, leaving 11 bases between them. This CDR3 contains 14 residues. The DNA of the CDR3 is TGTGCCAGTAGTATTCAGGTTGTGGACACTGAAGCTTTCTTT. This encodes CASSIQVVDTEAFF.

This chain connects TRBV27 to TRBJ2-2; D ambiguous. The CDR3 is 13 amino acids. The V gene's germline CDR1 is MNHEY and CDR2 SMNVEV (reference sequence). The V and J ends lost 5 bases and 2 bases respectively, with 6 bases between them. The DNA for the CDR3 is TGTGCCAGCAGTCCGTTTAACACCGGGGAGCTGTTTTTT. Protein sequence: CASSPFNTGELFF.

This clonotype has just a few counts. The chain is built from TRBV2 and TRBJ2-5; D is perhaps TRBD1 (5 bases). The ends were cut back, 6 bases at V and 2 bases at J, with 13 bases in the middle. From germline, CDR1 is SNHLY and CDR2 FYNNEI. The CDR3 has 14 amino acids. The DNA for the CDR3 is TGTGCCAGCAGAGCCGCCGCAGGGCAAGAGACCCAGTACTTC. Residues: CASRAAAGQETQYF.

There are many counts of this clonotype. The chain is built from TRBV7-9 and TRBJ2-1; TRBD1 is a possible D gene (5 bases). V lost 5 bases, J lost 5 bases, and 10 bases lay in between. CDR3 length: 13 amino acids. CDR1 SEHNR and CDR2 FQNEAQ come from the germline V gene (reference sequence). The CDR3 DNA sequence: TGTGCCAGCAGCCCCCAGGGAAACAATGAGCAGTTCTTC. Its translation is CASSPQGNNEQFF.

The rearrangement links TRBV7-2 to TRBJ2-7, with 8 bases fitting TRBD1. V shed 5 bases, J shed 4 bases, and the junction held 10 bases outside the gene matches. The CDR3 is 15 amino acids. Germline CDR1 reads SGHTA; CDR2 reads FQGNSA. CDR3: CASSGQGLRRYEQYF. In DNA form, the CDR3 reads TGTGCCAGCAGCGGACAGGGATTGAGAAGGTACGAGCAGTACTTC.

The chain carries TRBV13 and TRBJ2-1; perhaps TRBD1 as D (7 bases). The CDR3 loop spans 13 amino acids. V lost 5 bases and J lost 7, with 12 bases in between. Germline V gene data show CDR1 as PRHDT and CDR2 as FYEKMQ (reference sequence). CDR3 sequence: CASSPGGFNEQFF. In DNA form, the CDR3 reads TGTGCCAGCAGCCCAGGGGGGTTTAATGAGCAGTTCTTC.

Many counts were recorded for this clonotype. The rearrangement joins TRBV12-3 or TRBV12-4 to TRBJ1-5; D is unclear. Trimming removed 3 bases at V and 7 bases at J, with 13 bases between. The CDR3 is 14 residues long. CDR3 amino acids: CASSLAGTGQPQHF. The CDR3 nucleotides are TGTGCCAGCAGTTTGGCGGGAACGGGACAGCCCCAGCATTTT.

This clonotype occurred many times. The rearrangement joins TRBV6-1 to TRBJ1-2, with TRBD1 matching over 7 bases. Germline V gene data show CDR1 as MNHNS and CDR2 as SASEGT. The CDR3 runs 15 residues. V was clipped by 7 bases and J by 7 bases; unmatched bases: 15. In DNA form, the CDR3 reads TGTGCCAGCACTCACCTACAGGGGCTCTTGGGTGGCTACACCTTC. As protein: CASTHLQGLLGGYTF.

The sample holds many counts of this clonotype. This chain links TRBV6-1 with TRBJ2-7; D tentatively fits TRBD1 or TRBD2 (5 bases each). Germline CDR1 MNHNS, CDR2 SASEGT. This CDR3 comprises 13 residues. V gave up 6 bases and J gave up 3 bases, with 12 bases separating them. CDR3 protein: CASSGDRNYEQYF. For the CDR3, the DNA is TGTGCCAGCAGCGGGGACCGAAACTACGAGCAGTACTTC.

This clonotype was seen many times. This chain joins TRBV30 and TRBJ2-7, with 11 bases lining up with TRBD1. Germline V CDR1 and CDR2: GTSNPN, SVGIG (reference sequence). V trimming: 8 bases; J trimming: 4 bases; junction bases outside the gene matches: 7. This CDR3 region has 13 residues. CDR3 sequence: CAGRTGGGYEQYF. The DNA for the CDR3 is TGTGCCGGAAGGACAGGGGGCGGTTACGAGCAGTACTTC.

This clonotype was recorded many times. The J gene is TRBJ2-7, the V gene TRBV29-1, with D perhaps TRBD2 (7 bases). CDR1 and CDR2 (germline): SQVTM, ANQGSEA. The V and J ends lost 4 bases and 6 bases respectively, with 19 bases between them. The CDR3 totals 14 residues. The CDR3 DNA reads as TGCAGCGTTGGGGGGGGCCAGGGCGAAGGCGAGCAGTACTTC. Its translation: CSVGGGQGEGEQYF.